This paragraph reports one T cell receptor (beta chain). Antigen specificity is unknown. The V and J ends lost 1 base and 4 bases respectively, with 7 bases between them. This CDR3 has 13 amino acids. Fresh peripheral blood, 10 ml, yielded the PBMCs. The investigators amplified TCR beta CDR3 regions from RNA transcripts. HTBI primers were the set used in a first-round RT-PCR of the TCR CDR3. MiXCR, run by TCRdb on the multiplex PCR reads, gives a single entry per CDR3 protein. The table includes about 530,000 distinct CDR3 sequences, about a sixth detected once. This sample is drawn from a study of T cells in Graves' hyperthyroidism and ophthalmopathy. Looking at the study overall: Prior to any treatment, at the point of initial diagnosis, peripheral blood was collected.

Findings and caveats of the study: Prediction of ophthalmopathy progression came a median approximately 6.5 months pre-onset. Also found in blood were most expanded thyroid clonotypes above 0.001.

The gene calls are TRBV12-3 or TRBV12-4 and TRBJ1-2; D is undetermined. The receptor comes from a woman aged 18-35 years with Graves' ophthalmopathy. Sequencing was performed on blood. CDR3 sequence: CASSLGSIYGYTF. CDR3 DNA: TGTGCCAGCAGTTTAGGGTCAATCTATGGCTACACCTTC.